This T cell receptor (beta chain) comes out of a study of Tregs in tolerant kidney transplant recipients. For this clone: Its antigen is as yet unknown.

Here immunoSEQ multiplex PCR was the method, and the copy in TCRdb shows in-frame clones only, minus some. There are approximately 60,000 clones in the sample; approximately 89% occur only once, and 3.8% lies in the top ten. Study findings and constraints: Tregs expanded with activated donor B cells seemed most donor-specific.

The nonmyeloablative bone marrow transplants came from related graft donors, with transient mixed chimerism. Thawed PBMCs were FACS-sorted into unstimulated CD4+CD25+CD127- regulatory T cells, CD4+CD25- non-regulatory cells, CD4 and CD8 cells. The sequence was obtained from a human patient who received a combined kidney and bone marrow transplant. The graft donor may have contributed some T cells. This sample comprised CD4+ T cells from blood (PBMCs), obtained 6 months after the transplant.

CDR3 protein: CATKQGARSEETQYF. CDR3 coding DNA: TGTGCCACCAAACAGGGGGCGCGGTCCGAGGAGACCCAGTACTTC. The chain is built from TRBV19 and TRBJ2-5; 9 nucleotides agree with TRBD1. After removal of 10 bases from V and 5 bases from J, the junction contained 14 bases not matched to a gene. The length of the CDR3 is 15 residues. CDR1 LNHDA and CDR2 SQIVND come from the germline V gene (reference sequence).